These T cell receptor beta chains were read from a single sample in a study of T cell changes during pregnancy in multiple sclerosis. The table came from immunoSEQ multiplex PCR; TCRdb's copy has only in-frame clones and leaves some out. The sample has around 50,000 clones; 70% to 90% are singletons. Sequenced here: peripheral blood, sampled in the first trimester of pregnancy. The receptors derive from a female donor with multiple sclerosis, enrolled in a pregnancy study. The CDR3 runs from the conserved cysteine through the conserved F or W. A D gene is named only where the DNA matches it firmly. Clone size, where shown, is once, few, many, or a class for clones that have expanded.

DNA	CDR3	size	D	J	V
TGTGCCAGTAGGCTGGGGGGTCTCTATGGCTACACCTTC	CASRLGGLYGYTF	.	.	TRBJ1-2	TRBV19
TGTGCCAGTACCCGCAGGGCCGTCGGTCAGCCCCAGCATTTT	CASTRRAVGQPQHF	.	.	TRBJ1-5	TRBV19
TGTGCCAGCAGTGAGGCCAGGGAAACTGAAGCTTTCTTT	CASSEARETEAFF	.	.	TRBJ1-1	TRBV2
TGTGCCTGGGGAGTAAGTGGCAGAAACACCATATATTTT	CAWGVSGRNTIYF	.	.	TRBJ1-3	TRBV30
TGCGCCAGCAGCTTGGGACAGGGGGAGAACACTGAAGCTTTCTTT	CASSLGQGENTEAFF	.	TRBD1	TRBJ1-1	TRBV5-1
TGCGCCAGCAGCTTGGGGGACAAAGGGCAAGAGACCCAGTACTTC	CASSLGDKGQETQYF	.	.	TRBJ2-5	TRBV5-1
TGTGCCAGCAGCTTAAAAGGCGGGGGCTTGAACACCGGGGAGCTGTTTTTT	CASSLKGGGLNTGELFF	.	.	TRBJ2-2	TRBV7-2
TGTGCCAGCAGTCAGGGAATAGACCGCTCCTATAATTCACCCCTCCACTTT	CASSQGIDRSYNSPLHF	.	.	TRBJ1-6	TRBV9
TGTGCCAGCAGCTTAGGGGACACGGGTATCACTGAAGCTTTCTTT	CASSLGDTGITEAFF	once	.	TRBJ1-1	TRBV7-9
TGTGCCAGCAGCGTAGGGGGCCGCGGCTTTTACAATGAGCAGTTCTTC	CASSVGGRGFYNEQFF	.	.	TRBJ2-1	TRBV9
TGTGCCAGCAGCCGCGAGATTAACACTGAAGCTTTCTTT	CASSREINTEAFF	.	.	TRBJ1-1	TRBV16
TGTGCCAGCAGTTTCCCGGGACTAGGGCACGAGCAGTACTTC	CASSFPGLGHEQYF	.	TRBD2	TRBJ2-7	TRBV7-9
TGCGCCAGCAGGAGACAGGGGTACTATGGCTACACCTTC	CASRRQGYYGYTF	.	TRBD1	TRBJ1-2	TRBV5-1
TGTGCCAGCAGTTTCACGAAACGAGTGAGGAATTCACCCCTCCACTTT	CASSFTKRVRNSPLHF	.	.	TRBJ1-6	TRBV6-5
TGCGCCAGCAGCACCAACAGGTACTATCAGCCCCAGCATTTT	CASSTNRYYQPQHF	.	.	TRBJ1-5	TRBV4-1
TGTGCCAGCAGAGTTAGCGGGGGGTCCTACAATGAGCAGTTCTTC	CASRVSGGSYNEQFF	.	TRBD2	TRBJ2-1	TRBV2
TGCGCCAGCAGCTTGGCAGGCGGGGGGGTCTACGAGCAGTACTTC	CASSLAGGGVYEQYF	.	TRBD2	TRBJ2-7	TRBV5-1
TGTGCCAGCAGCGACGGACAGGGGAACGAGCAGTACTTC	CASSDGQGNEQYF	.	TRBD1	TRBJ2-7	TRBV11-3
TGCAGTGCTAGGTCCCGGTACGAGCAGTACTTC	CSARSRYEQYF	.	.	TRBJ2-7	TRBV20-1
TGTGCTAGCAGCTTAGCGCGGCACACCGGGGAGCTGTTTTTT	CASSLARHTGELFF	.	.	TRBJ2-2	TRBV7-7
TGTGCCAGCAGCCCCGGGACAGTCTTGGCTAGTGAGCAGTTCTTC	CASSPGTVLASEQFF	.	TRBD1	TRBJ2-1	TRBV7-9
TGTGCCAGCAGTTTAACGGCTGGGGGCAGTAACATATATTTT	CASSLTAGGSNIYF	.	.	TRBJ1-3	TRBV6-5
TGCGCCAGCAGCCAAGAACCGAGTCAGCCCCAGCATTTT	CASSQEPSQPQHF	.	.	TRBJ1-5	TRBV4-1
TGTGCCAGCAGCCCCCGATGGGGAGGCTATGGCTACACCTTC	CASSPRWGGYGYTF	.	.	TRBJ1-2	TRBV6-5
TGCGCCAGCAGCTCCGGGACAGCGAATTCACCCCTCCACTTT	CASSSGTANSPLHF	.	TRBD1	TRBJ1-6	TRBV5-1
TGTGCCAGCAGTGATCAGGGGATAGTATACGAGCAGTACTTC	CASSDQGIVYEQYF	.	.	TRBJ2-7	TRBV2
TGTGCCAGCAGTCACAGGGCGGATGAGCAGTTCTTC	CASSHRADEQFF	few	.	TRBJ2-1	TRBV5-4
TGCGCCAGCAGCCAAAGTCGGACACCCGGCGTAGAAAATTCACCCCTCCACTTT	CASSQSRTPGVENSPLHF	.	.	TRBJ1-6	TRBV4-1
TGTGCCAGTAGTGAGGCGGGAGCAGGAAACACCATATATTTT	CASSEAGAGNTIYF	.	.	TRBJ1-3	TRBV19
TGTGCCAGCAGCGGGGGACTAGGAGGCTCCTACAATGAGCAGTTCTTC	CASSGGLGGSYNEQFF	.	TRBD2	TRBJ2-1	TRBV9
TGTGCCAGCAGCTTAGTGCGCGGGGGCTCCTTCGGCACAGATACGCAGTATTTT	CASSLVRGGSFGTDTQYF	.	.	TRBJ2-3	TRBV7-2
TGTGCCAGCAGCAAATCAACGGGTGGTGAAGCTTTCTTT	CASSKSTGGEAFF	.	.	TRBJ1-1	TRBV7-9
TGTGCCAGCAGCCCCCGTCCGGGACAGGGATTTCAGGCGAGGGGCTACACCTTC	CASSPRPGQGFQARGYTF	.	TRBD1	TRBJ1-2	TRBV28
TGTGCCAGCAGCTTATCCCCCGGACATAACTACGAGCAGTACTTC	CASSLSPGHNYEQYF	.	.	TRBJ2-7	TRBV7-2
TGTGCCAGCAGCCAAAGGGGTAGGAACACCGGGGAGCTGTTTTTT	CASSQRGRNTGELFF	.	.	TRBJ2-2	TRBV14
TGTGCCAGCAGCTTGGGACAGGGAAACACCGGGGAGCTGTTTTTT	CASSLGQGNTGELFF	.	TRBD1	TRBJ2-2	TRBV9
TGCGCCAGCAGCGGCAGGACAGCCGGGGAGCTGTTTTTT	CASSGRTAGELFF	.	.	TRBJ2-2	TRBV4-1